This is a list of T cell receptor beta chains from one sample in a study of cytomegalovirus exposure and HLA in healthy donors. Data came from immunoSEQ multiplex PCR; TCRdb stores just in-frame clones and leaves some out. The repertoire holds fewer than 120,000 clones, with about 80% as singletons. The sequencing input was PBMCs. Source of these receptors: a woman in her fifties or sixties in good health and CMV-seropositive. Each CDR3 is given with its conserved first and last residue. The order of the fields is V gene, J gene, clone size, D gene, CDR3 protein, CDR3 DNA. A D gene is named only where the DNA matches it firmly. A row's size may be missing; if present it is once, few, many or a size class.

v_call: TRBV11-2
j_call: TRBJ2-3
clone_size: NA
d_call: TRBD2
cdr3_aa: CASRGTKGGTDTQYF
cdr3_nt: TGTGCCAGCAGAGGGACTAAAGGCGGCACAGATACGCAGTATTTT

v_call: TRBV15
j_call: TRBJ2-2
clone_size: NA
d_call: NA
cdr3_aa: CATSREAGYTGELFF
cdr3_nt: TGTGCCACCAGCAGAGAGGCGGGGTACACCGGGGAGCTGTTTTTT

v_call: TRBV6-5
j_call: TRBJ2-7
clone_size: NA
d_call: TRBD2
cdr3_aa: CAIKRNGRAYEQYF
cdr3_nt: TGTGCCATCAAGAGGAACGGGAGGGCCTACGAGCAGTACTTC

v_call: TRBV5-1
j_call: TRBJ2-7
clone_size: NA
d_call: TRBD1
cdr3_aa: CVSSLQGQVSYEQYF
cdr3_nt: TGCGTCAGCAGCTTGCAGGGACAGGTCTCCTACGAGCAGTACTTC

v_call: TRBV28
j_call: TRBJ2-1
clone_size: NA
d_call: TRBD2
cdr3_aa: CASSPLYLREGPNEQFF
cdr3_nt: TGTGCCAGCAGTCCCCTATATTTGCGGGAGGGCCCCAATGAGCAGTTCTTC

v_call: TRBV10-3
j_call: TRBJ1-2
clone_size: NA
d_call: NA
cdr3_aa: CAISDPDTNYGYTF
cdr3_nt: TGTGCCATCAGTGATCCAGATACTAACTATGGCTACACCTTC

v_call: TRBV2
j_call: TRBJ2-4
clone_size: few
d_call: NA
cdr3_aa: CASSEWSGNWNIQYF
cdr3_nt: TGTGCCAGCAGTGAATGGTCAGGGAATTGGAACATTCAGTACTTC

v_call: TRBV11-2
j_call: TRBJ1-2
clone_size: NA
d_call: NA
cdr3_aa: CASSLSQGYGYTF
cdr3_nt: TGTGCCAGCAGCTTATCACAGGGATATGGCTACACCTTC

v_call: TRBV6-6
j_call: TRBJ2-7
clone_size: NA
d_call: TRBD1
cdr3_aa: CASRDRGLSDEQYF
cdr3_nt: TGTGCCAGCAGGGACAGGGGACTAAGCGACGAGCAGTACTTC

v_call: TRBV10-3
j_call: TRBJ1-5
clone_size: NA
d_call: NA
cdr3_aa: CAISSGQSTGNQPQHF
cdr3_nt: TGTGCCATCAGTAGTGGACAGTCGACCGGCAATCAGCCCCAGCATTTT

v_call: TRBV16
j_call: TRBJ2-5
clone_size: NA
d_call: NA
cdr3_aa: CASSHVGVANQETQYF
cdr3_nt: TGTGCCAGCAGTCATGTCGGGGTTGCGAACCAAGAGACCCAGTACTTC

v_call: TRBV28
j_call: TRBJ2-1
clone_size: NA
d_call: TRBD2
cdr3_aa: CASSFIAGGSNEQFF
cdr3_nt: TGTGCCAGCAGTTTTATAGCGGGGGGCTCCAATGAGCAGTTCTTC

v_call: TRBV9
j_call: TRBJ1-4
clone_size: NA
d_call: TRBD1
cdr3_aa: CASSSQTGAGEKLFF
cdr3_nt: TGTGCCAGCAGCTCTCAGACAGGGGCGGGTGAAAAACTGTTTTTT

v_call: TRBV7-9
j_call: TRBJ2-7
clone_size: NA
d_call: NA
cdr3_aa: CASSFTGYEQYF
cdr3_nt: TGTGCCAGCAGCTTTACGGGGTACGAGCAGTACTTC

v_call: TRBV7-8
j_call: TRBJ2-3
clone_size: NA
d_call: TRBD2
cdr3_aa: CASSFGLANKDTQYF
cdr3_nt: TGTGCCAGCAGCTTCGGACTAGCAAACAAAGATACGCAGTATTTT

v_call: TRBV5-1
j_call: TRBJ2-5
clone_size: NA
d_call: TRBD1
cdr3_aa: CASSLVQGAMQTQYF
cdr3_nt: TGCGCCAGCAGCTTGGTCCAGGGGGCAATGCAGACCCAGTACTTC

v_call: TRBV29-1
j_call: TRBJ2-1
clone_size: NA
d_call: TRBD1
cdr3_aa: CSALGQGDNEQFF
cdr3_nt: TGCAGCGCCCTCGGACAGGGGGACAATGAGCAGTTCTTC

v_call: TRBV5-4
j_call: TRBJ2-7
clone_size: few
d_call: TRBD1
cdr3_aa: CASSGDRVPYEQYF
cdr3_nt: TGTGCCAGCAGCGGAGACAGGGTCCCCTACGAGCAGTACTTC

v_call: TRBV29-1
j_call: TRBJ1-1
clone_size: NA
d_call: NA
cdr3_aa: CSVGGRMMNTEAFF
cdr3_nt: TGCAGCGTGGGGGGGCGGATGATGAACACTGAAGCTTTCTTT

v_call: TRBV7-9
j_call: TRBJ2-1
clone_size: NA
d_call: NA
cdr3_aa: CASSFRSRWRVKRNEQFF
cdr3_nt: TGTGCCAGCAGCTTTAGGTCTCGTTGGCGGGTGAAACGCAATGAGCAGTTCTTC

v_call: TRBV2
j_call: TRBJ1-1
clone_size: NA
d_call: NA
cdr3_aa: CASSTTGSTEAFF
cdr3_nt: TGTGCCAGCAGTACCACAGGGTCTACTGAAGCTTTCTTT

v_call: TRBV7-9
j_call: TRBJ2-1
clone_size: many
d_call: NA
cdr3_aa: CASSFGDFSYNEQFF
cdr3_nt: TGTGCCAGCAGCTTCGGTGATTTCTCCTACAATGAGCAGTTCTTC

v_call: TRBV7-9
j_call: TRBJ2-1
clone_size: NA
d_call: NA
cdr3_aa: CASRSGTRVMDEQFF
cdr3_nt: TGTGCCAGCAGATCCGGGACAAGAGTGATGGATGAGCAGTTCTTC

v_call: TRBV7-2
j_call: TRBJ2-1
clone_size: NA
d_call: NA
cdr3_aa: CASSYIFEQFF
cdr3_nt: TGTGCCAGCAGCTACATCTTTGAGCAGTTCTTC

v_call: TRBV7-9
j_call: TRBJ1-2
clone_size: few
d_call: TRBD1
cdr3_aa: CSSSLIGDRGPANYGYTF
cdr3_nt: TGTTCCAGCAGCTTGATAGGGGACAGGGGACCCGCTAACTATGGCTACACCTTC

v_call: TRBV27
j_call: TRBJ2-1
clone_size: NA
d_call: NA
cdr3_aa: CASSLSGGQEQFF
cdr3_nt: TGTGCCAGCAGTTTATCGGGGGGACAGGAGCAGTTCTTC

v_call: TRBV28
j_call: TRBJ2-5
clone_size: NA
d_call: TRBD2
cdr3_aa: CASSLLGTSGVLETQYF
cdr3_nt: TGTGCCAGCAGTTTACTCGGGACTAGCGGGGTCTTGGAGACCCAGTACTTC

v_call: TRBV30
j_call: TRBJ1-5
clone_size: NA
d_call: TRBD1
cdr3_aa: CAWRDRGLNQPQHF
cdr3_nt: TGTGCCTGGAGGGACAGGGGGCTCAATCAGCCCCAGCATTTT

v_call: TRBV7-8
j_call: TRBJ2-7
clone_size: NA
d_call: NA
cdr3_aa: CASSPRQTSYEQYF
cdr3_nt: TGTGCCAGCAGCCCTAGACAGACCTCCTACGAGCAGTACTTC

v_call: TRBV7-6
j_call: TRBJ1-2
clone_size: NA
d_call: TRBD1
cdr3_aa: CASSSGVGGGHYGYTF
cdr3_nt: TGTGCCAGCAGCTCGGGGGTAGGGGGCGGACACTATGGCTACACCTTC

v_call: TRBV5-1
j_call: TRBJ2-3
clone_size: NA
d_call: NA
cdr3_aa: CASSLEEFTGTQYF
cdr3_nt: TGCGCCAGCAGCTTGGAAGAGTTCACAGGTACGCAGTATTTT

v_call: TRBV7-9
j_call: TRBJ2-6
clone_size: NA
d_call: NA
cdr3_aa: CASSLPTVSGANVPTF
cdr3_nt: TGTGCCAGCAGCTTACCCACAGTCTCTGGGGCCAACGTCCCGACTTTC

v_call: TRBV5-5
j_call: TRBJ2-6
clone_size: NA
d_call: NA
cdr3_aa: CASSQQGRSGANVLTF
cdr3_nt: TGTGCCAGCAGCCAACAGGGCCGCTCTGGGGCCAACGTCCTGACTTTC

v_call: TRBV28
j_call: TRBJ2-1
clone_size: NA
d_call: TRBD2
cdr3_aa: CASRGTSGHYNEQFF
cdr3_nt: TGTGCCAGCAGAGGGACTAGCGGACACTACAATGAGCAGTTCTTC

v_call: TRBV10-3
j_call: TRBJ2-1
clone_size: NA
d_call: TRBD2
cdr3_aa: CAIGLAGINEQFF
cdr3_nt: TGTGCCATCGGACTAGCGGGGATCAATGAGCAGTTCTTC

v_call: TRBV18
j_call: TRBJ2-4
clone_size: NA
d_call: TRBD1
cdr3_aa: CASSPGTGDIQYF
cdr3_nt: TGTGCCAGCTCACCGGGGACAGGGGACATTCAGTACTTC

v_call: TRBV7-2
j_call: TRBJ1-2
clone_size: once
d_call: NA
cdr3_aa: CASSLARGQGQGGYTF
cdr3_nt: TGTGCCAGCAGCTTAGCTCGGGGTCAGGGGCAGGGCGGCTACACCTTC

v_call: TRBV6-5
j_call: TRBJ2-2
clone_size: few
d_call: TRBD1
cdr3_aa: CASRLQGAQTGELFF
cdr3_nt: TGTGCCAGCAGGCTACAGGGGGCTCAAACCGGGGAGCTGTTTTTT

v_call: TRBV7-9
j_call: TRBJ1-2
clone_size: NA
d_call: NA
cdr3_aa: CASSADAFRSGYTF
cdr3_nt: TGTGCCAGCAGCGCTGATGCCTTTAGGAGTGGCTACACCTTC

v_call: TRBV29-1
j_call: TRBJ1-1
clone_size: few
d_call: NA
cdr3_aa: CSVEFGTEAFF
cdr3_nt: TGCAGCGTTGAATTCGGCACTGAAGCTTTCTTT